The entry that follows covers one TCR beta chain sequence. Its antigen is still unknown. These data are taken from a study of T cells in women clearing cervical HPV infection. Overall study: Cases' blood sampling followed lesion detection by median about 21 weeks (90 to 200). HLA type stays a possible confounder, typing being limited.

Profiled with immunoSEQ multiplex PCR; TCRdb holds only in-frame clones, not every one. The sample's table shows tens of thousands of clones. Study-level results: It is unknown whether associations predate infection; no effector/memory or HPV-specific sorting.

The sequencing sample was made of blood buffy coat. The receptor was isolated from a woman aged 18 to 75 with a cervical HPV16 infection that either progressed to CIN3+ or cleared (not recorded which).

CDR3 sequence: CASRSRTGRQETQYF. The sequenced CDR3 bases are TGTGCCAGCAGGTCCCGGACAGGGAGGCAAGAGACC. The V call is TRBV27, the J call TRBJ2-5; 8 positions match TRBD1. The missing CDR3 end, 3 residues past where the read stops, is filled in from the germline J gene. CDR1 MNHEY and CDR2 SMNVEV come from the germline V gene (reference sequence). J was trimmed by 2 bases and V by 6 bases; bases with no gene match: 8. The CDR3 is made up of 15 amino acids.